These 30 T cell receptor beta chains originate from one sample sequenced in a study of T cells in localized non-small cell lung cancer. Clones were read by immunoSEQ multiplex PCR, and TCRdb kept only the in-frame ones, dropping some. Here the sample spans under 2,000 clones, roughly a fifth being singletons. The source was normal lung tissue next to the tumor, collected before any cancer treatment. The receptors stem from a male donor older than 55 with stage III squamous cell lung carcinoma.

This clone turned up a few times. The chain joins TRBV30 to TRBJ2-2, with D perhaps TRBD1 or TRBD2 (6 bases each). This CDR3 spans 15 amino acids. Trimming cost V 3 bases and J 6 bases, with 17 bases left between them. Germline V gene sequence: CDR1 GTSNPN, CDR2 SVGIG (reference sequence). CDR3 sequence: CAWSEGGTVAGELFF. In DNA form, the CDR3 reads TGTGCCTGGAGCGAGGGGGGAACGGTAGCCGGGGAGCTGTTTTTT.

In its sample, this clone was seen a few times. This chain uses TRBV6-8 with TRBJ1-2, with 10 bases matching TRBD1. Germline loops: CDR1 MNHGY, CDR2 SAAAGT. The V and J ends lost 6 bases and 2 bases, in that order; junction bases with no gene match: 12. This CDR3 comprises 17 residues. The CDR3 nucleotides read TGTGCCAGCAGGGGGCCGGGACAGGGGAAGGGGAACTATGGCTACACCTTC. Protein: CASRGPGQGKGNYGYTF.

By sample share, this clone is large. The chain carries TRBV30 and TRBJ2-1; the D is unclear. Germline V gene sequence: CDR1 GTSNPN, CDR2 SVGIG (reference sequence). V dropped 3 bases and J dropped 5 bases, with 11 bases sitting between them. The CDR3 contains 13 residues. CDR3 DNA: TGTGCCTGGAGAAGGAAGGTCGACAATGAGCAGTTCTTC. This sequence encodes CAWRRKVDNEQFF.

This clone was seen just once. The rearrangement links TRBV29-1 to TRBJ1-1; D is possibly TRBD1 (6 bases). The CDR3 spans 13 residues. V lost 8 bases and J lost 4, with 17 bases in between. Looked up from germline, CDR1 is SQVTM and CDR2 is ANQGSEA. CDR3 region: CSTRGGLTTEAFF. For the CDR3, the DNA is TGCAGCACCCGCGGGGGGCTTACCACTGAAGCTTTCTTT.

This clone is labeled medium-sized (0.01 to 0.1%). This chain links TRBV9 with TRBJ1-2; tentatively, D is TRBD1 (5 bases). This CDR3 is built from 16 residues. Germline V gene data show CDR1 as SGDLS and CDR2 as YYNGEE. With 1 base removed from V and 4 bases from J, the gap between germline ends came to 17 bases. In nucleotides, the CDR3 is TGTGCCAGCAGCGTAAGTGGCCAGGGAACGATCTATGGCTACACCTTC. It is translated as CASSVSGQGTIYGYTF. Supplemented by reference TRBV9 and TRBJ1-2, the full variable domain reads DSGVTQTPKHLITATGQRVTLRCSPRSGDLSVYWYQQSLDQGLQFLIQYYNGEERAKGNILERFSAQQFPDLHSELNLSSLELGDSALYFCASSVSGQGTIYGYTFGSGTRLTVV.

The chain combines TRBV19 with TRBJ2-1, with 8 bases fitting TRBD2. The V gene end was trimmed by 8 bases and the J gene end by 6 bases; junction bases not matched to a gene: 9. The CDR3 consists of 14 residues. Looked up from germline, CDR1 is LNHDA and CDR2 is SQIVND (reference sequence). CDR3 protein: CASRRGGEGNEQFF. The CDR3 bases are TGTGCCAGTCGACGGGGGGGGGAGGGCAATGAGCAGTTCTTC.

The chain uses TRBV9 and TRBJ2-3; D is perhaps TRBD2 (5 bases). Deletions cut 2 bases from V and 1 base from J, with 11 bases between. There are 15 residues in the CDR3. CDR1 and CDR2 from the germline V gene are SGDLS and YYNGEE. The CDR3 loop reads CASSVLPGGTDTQYF. DNA of the CDR3: TGTGCCAGCAGCGTTCTTCCCGGGGGCACAGATACGCAGTATTTT.

By frequency in the sample, this clone is large. This chain uses TRBV15 with TRBJ1-1, with a tentative D call TRBD1 (5 bases). V lost 1 base to trimming and J lost 1 base, with 7 bases between them. Per germline, CDR1 LNHNV and CDR2 YYDKDF (reference sequence). The CDR3 runs 14 residues. CDR3 DNA: TGTGCCACCAGCAGAGGTACAGGGAACACTGAAGCTTTCTTT. It codes for CATSRGTGNTEAFF.

This clone was counted a few times. This rearrangement joins TRBV11-3 to TRBJ2-7, with D perhaps matching TRBD2 (7 bases). The germline CDR1 and CDR2 sequences are SGHNT and YENEEA. V was clipped by 1 base and J by 2 bases, with 12 bases between them. This CDR3 is 15 amino acids long. This CDR3 is CASSLGGGAPYEQYF. Written as DNA, the CDR3 is TGTGCCAGCAGCTTAGGTGGGGGGGCCCCCTACGAGCAGTACTTC.

This chain uses TRBV28 with TRBJ2-7, with D unclear. Between the trimmed V and J ends, which lost 2 bases and 5 bases, there was a span of 10 bases. The CDR3 loop spans 13 amino acids. Germline CDR1 reads MDHEN; CDR2 reads SYDVKM. The DNA for the CDR3 is TGTGCCAGCAGTTTAGGGGTGGTTGACGAGCAGTACTTC. It encodes CASSLGVVDEQYF. Looking up the rest from reference TRBV28 and TRBJ2-7 gives the full variable domain: DVKVTQSSRYLVKRTGEKVFLECVQDMDHENMFWYRQDPGLGLRLIYFSYDVKMKEKGDIPEGYSVSREKKERFSLILESASTNQTSMYLCASSLGVVDEQYFGPGTRLTVT.

This clone is classed as large. V is TRBV5-1 and J is TRBJ1-4, with D perhaps matching TRBD1 (5 bases). The CDR3 has 14 residues. CDR1 and CDR2 (germline): SGHRS, YFSETQ. The V and J ends lost 4 bases and 7 bases respectively, with 14 bases between them. The CDR3 here is CASSLGWRGEKLFF. CDR3 nucleotides: TGCGCCAGCAGCCTAGGGTGGAGGGGTGAAAAACTGTTTTTT.

This clone is hyperexpanded. The rearrangement links TRBV11-3 to TRBJ2-1, with D hard to call. CDR1 is SGHNT and CDR2 is YENEEA in the germline V gene. Trimming left V 5 bases short and J 5 bases short, with 13 bases between. This CDR3 contains 14 residues. The CDR3 loop reads CASSTPTNDNEQFF. The CDR3 DNA follows: TGTGCCAGCAGCACGCCTACCAACGACAATGAGCAGTTCTTC.

The chain is built from TRBV29-1 and TRBJ1-2; no clear D gene. The CDR3 contains 14 residues. Germline V CDR1 and CDR2: SQVTM, ANQGSEA. Trimming removed 4 bases from V and 3 bases from J, with 15 bases in between. This CDR3 reads CSVVIPGRDYGYTF. The CDR3 DNA follows: TGCAGCGTTGTGATACCCGGGAGGGACTATGGCTACACCTTC.

The chain employs TRBV28 and TRBJ2-7; no clear D. The CDR3 is made up of 14 amino acids. CDR1 MDHEN and CDR2 SYDVKM come from the germline V gene. V lost 5 bases to trimming and J lost 4 bases, with 15 bases between them. This CDR3 is CASSLYSVLYEQYF. In DNA form, the CDR3 reads TGTGCCAGCAGTCTATACTCCGTACTGTACGAGCAGTACTTC.

The chain employs TRBV11-3 and TRBJ1-1; 7 bases align to TRBD1. J was trimmed by 3 bases and V by 2 bases; bases with no gene match: 3. Germline V gene data show CDR1 as SGHNT and CDR2 as YENEEA. The CDR3 contains 14 residues. The CDR3 sequence is CASSLQGVDTEAFF. The DNA of the CDR3 is TGTGCCAGCAGCTTACAGGGGGTTGACACTGAAGCTTTCTTT.

This chain joins TRBV5-1 and TRBJ2-7; D tentatively fits TRBD1 or TRBD2 (5 bases each). The CDR3 consists of 16 residues. Germline V gene sequence: CDR1 SGHRS, CDR2 YFSETQ. Between the trimmed V and J ends, which lost 4 bases and 7 bases, there was a span of 24 bases. The CDR3 DNA is TGCGCCAGCAGCCCAGCCGGGACCAAGTCTCATGGGGAGCAGTACTTC. It codes for CASSPAGTKSHGEQYF. The full variable domain, in which reference TRBV5-1 and TRBJ2-7 provide the parts outside the CDR3, is KAGVTQTPRYLIKTRGQQVTLSCSPISGHRSVSWYQQTPGQGLQFLFEYFSETQRNKGNFPGRFSGRQFSNSRSEMNVSTLELGDSALYLCASSPAGTKSHGEQYFGPGTRLTVT.

The chain recombines TRBV19 with TRBJ1-2, with TRBD1 identical over 7 bases. The V and J ends lost 8 bases and 5 bases, in that order; junction bases with no gene match: 5. Germline CDR1 reads LNHDA; CDR2 reads SQIVND (reference sequence). CDR3 length equals 12 residues. As DNA, the CDR3 is TGTGCCAGTTTCCGACAGGGTTATGGCTACACCTTC. This translates into CASFRQGYGYTF.

The V call is TRBV5-1, the J call TRBJ2-7, with no clear D. Germline V lookup: CDR1 SGHRS, CDR2 YFSETQ. V was shortened by 0 bases and J by 0 bases, with 16 bases between the two germline ends. The CDR3 is 17 residues long. CDR3 in DNA: TGCGCCAGCAGCTTGGACTTTCGGGTTCCAAGCTCCTACGAGCAGTACTTC. Protein sequence: CASSLDFRVPSSYEQYF.

This clone was counted a few times. The gene calls are TRBV11-1 and TRBJ2-3, with 11 bases lining up with TRBD2. The V segment lost 7 bases and the J segment 1 base; nucleotides outside the gene matches: 7. Germline CDR1 and CDR2: SGHAT and FQDESV (reference sequence). This CDR3 is 16 amino acids long. The CDR3 DNA reads TGTGCCAGCATCCTACTAGCGGGAGCCCGCACAGATACGCAGTATTTT. Translating it yields CASILLAGARTDTQYF.

The rearrangement joins TRBV28 to TRBJ1-5; D unresolved. The CDR3 is 15 residues long. V was clipped by 6 bases and J by 1 base, with 13 bases between them. The germline CDR1 and CDR2 sequences are MDHEN and SYDVKM. CDR3: CASRLRERSNQPQHF. The CDR3 region has the DNA TGTGCCAGCAGGCTCCGGGAGAGGAGCAATCAGCCCCAGCATTTT.

The rearrangement joins TRBV4-1 to TRBJ1-4; D is undetermined. This CDR3 contains 16 residues. Germline CDR1 reads MGHRA; CDR2 reads YSYEKL. The V gene lost 1 base and the J gene lost 0 bases, with 9 bases spanning the gap. CDR3 protein: CASSQVEFATNEKLFF. The CDR3 bases are TGCGCCAGCAGCCAAGTGGAATTTGCAACTAATGAAAAACTGTTTTTT.

The rearrangement uses TRBV11-3 and TRBJ1-1; D call uncertain. The V end was cut by 1 base, the J end by 4 bases, with 10 bases between. Germline V gene lookup returns CDR1 SGHNT and CDR2 YENEEA. This CDR3 spans 14 amino acids. The CDR3 reads CASSLVIGITEAFF. The CDR3 DNA reads as TGTGCCAGCAGCTTAGTCATAGGAATCACTGAAGCTTTCTTT.

The sample holds a few counts of this clone. The chain recombines TRBV6-8 with TRBJ2-7; 7 positions agree with TRBD1. Trimming took 6 bases from V and 3 from J; bases not matched to a gene: 11. The length of the CDR3 is 15 residues. Germline assignment: CDR1 MNHGY and CDR2 SAAAGT. The CDR3 DNA reads as TGTGCCAGCAGCGCCTCGATGGGACAGTACTACGAGCAGTACTTC. Its translation: CASSASMGQYYEQYF.

The gene calls are TRBV11-3 and TRBJ2-5, with D perhaps TRBD2 (6 bases). The V gene's germline CDR1 is SGHNT and CDR2 YENEEA. Trimming took 3 bases from V and 5 from J, leaving 16 bases between them. The CDR3 loop spans 15 amino acids. The CDR3: CASSFGTGSSETQYF. In DNA, the CDR3 is TGTGCCAGCAGCTTCGGGACCGGGAGTTCTGAGACCCAGTACTTC.

The V and J genes are TRBV9 and TRBJ1-1; no clear D gene. V was clipped by 5 bases and J by 1 base, with 9 bases between them. Germline lookup yields CDR1 SGDLS and CDR2 YYNGEE. The CDR3 runs 13 residues. CDR3 amino acids: CASREDGNTEAFF. The DNA of the CDR3 is TGTGCCAGCAGAGAGGACGGGAACACTGAAGCTTTCTTT.

The V and J genes are TRBV19 and TRBJ2-6; the D call may be TRBD1 or TRBD2 (5 bases each). CDR3 length: 20 amino acids. Germline values: CDR1 LNHDA, CDR2 SQIVND (reference sequence). Trimming took off 4 bases at V and 4 bases at J, with 26 bases between the two ends. The CDR3 loop is CASSTWDGANGNSGANVLTF. CDR3 in DNA: TGTGCCAGTAGTACCTGGGACGGGGCCAATGGGAACTCCGGGGCCAACGTCCTGACTTTC.

By share of the sample, this clone is medium-sized (0.01 to 0.1%). The chain recombines TRBV4-1 with TRBJ2-1; D is perhaps TRBD1 (6 bases). Trimming removed 2 bases from V and 9 bases from J, with 17 bases in between. There are 15 residues in the CDR3. Germline CDR1 reads MGHRA; CDR2 reads YSYEKL. CDR3 sequence: CASSQQGIPSSEQFF. In DNA, the CDR3 is TGCGCCAGCAGCCAACAGGGGATCCCGAGTTCTGAGCAGTTCTTC.

The V and J genes are TRBV5-1 and TRBJ2-1, with 8 bases matching TRBD1. The J segment lost 3 bases and the V segment lost 4 bases, leaving 9 bases of the junction unmatched. This CDR3 has 16 residues. Germline CDR1 is SGHRS and CDR2 is YFSETQ. The CDR3 sequence: CASSTQGAGSYNEQFF. The CDR3 bases are TGCGCCAGCAGCACCCAGGGGGCGGGGAGCTACAATGAGCAGTTCTTC.

This clone was seen only a few times. The chain recombines TRBV28 with TRBJ2-3; D may be TRBD1 (7 bases). The germline V and J ends were trimmed by 6 bases and 3 bases, with 13 bases remaining between them. The CDR3 totals 14 residues. Germline V gene data show CDR1 as MDHEN and CDR2 as SYDVKM. The CDR3 DNA reads TGTGCCAGCAGGGAGGGGGCGTTGACAGATACGCAGTATTTT. The encoded protein is CASREGALTDTQYF. The whole variable domain, filled in from reference TRBV28 and TRBJ2-3, reads DVKVTQSSRYLVKRTGEKVFLECVQDMDHENMFWYRQDPGLGLRLIYFSYDVKMKEKGDIPEGYSVSREKKERFSLILESASTNQTSMYLCASREGALTDTQYFGPGTRLTVL.

In its sample, this clone is medium-sized (0.01 to 0.1%). This sequence joins TRBV6-1 and TRBJ1-5, with D uncertain. V was trimmed by 0 bases and J by 1 base, leaving 16 bases between them. The CDR3 runs to 18 residues. The germline CDR1 and CDR2 sequences are MNHNS and SASEGT. DNA for the CDR3: TGTGCCAGCAGTGAAGCATCGGTAGTAGGGCGGAGCAATCAGCCCCAGCATTTT. This translates into CASSEASVVGRSNQPQHF.